This T cell receptor (beta chain) was identified in a study of cytomegalovirus exposure and HLA in healthy donors. 60 Vbeta and 13 Jbeta primers were used in PCR. TCRdb's copy holds only in-frame clones and misses some; the assay was immunoSEQ multiplex PCR. The repertoire includes about 99,000 clones, approximately 66% of them detected once, and 2.5% to 4% sits in the top ten. This clone came up a few times. Its specificity is unknown. The germline V gene has CDR1 SGHRS and CDR2 YFSETQ. Trimming at V came to 3 bases and at J to 7 bases, leaving 4 bases not matched to a gene. The CDR3 loop spans 13 amino acids. Overall study results and limits: The CMV antigen specificity of a few CMV-associated chains was confirmed through in vitro analysis. An analysis was carried out later, and it reportedly showed fewer N-insertions in an Asian-associated ancestry cluster than the roughly 700-donor mean. The authors excluded some V segments, including TRBV6-2 and TRBV6-3, as indistinguishable. In an earlier analysis, about 90% or about 30%: the productive usage of most TCR beta V segments.

The receptor comes from a woman between 45 and 60 years old in good health and CMV-seronegative. V gene TRBV5-1 combines with J gene TRBJ1-2; TRBD1 aligns across 9 bases. The sample was PBMCs. CDR3 sequence (DNA): TGCGCCAGCAGCTCGGGACAGGGAGTTGGCTACACCTTC. Its translation: CASSSGQGVGYTF.